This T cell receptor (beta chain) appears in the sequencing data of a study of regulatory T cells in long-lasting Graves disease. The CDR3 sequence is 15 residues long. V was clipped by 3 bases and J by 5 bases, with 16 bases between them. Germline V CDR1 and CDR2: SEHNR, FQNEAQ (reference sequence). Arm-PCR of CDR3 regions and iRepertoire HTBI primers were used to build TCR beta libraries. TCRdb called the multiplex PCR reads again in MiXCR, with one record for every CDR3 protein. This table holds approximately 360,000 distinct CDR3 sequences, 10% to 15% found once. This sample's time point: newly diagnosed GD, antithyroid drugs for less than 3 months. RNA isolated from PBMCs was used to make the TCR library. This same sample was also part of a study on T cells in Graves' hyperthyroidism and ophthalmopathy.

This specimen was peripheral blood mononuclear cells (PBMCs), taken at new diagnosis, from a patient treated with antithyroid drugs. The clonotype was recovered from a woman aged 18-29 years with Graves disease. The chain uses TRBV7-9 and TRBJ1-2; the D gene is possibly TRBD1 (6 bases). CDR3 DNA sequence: TGTGCCAGCAGCTTCGGGGGCACCACCCGGTATGGCTACACCTTC. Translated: CASSFGGTTRYGYTF.